This T cell receptor (beta chain) was obtained from a study of CD8 T cells in ankylosing spondylitis. Study results and limitations: Ankylosing spondylitis blood appeared to carry a characteristic TCR beta motif of several highly homologous variants.

CDR1 is MNHEY and CDR2 is SVGEGT in the germline V gene. Trimming pared 5 bases from V and 2 bases from J, leaving 13 bases between. The CDR3 consists of 15 residues. MiXCR, applied by TCRdb to the 5' RACE reads, yields one record per CDR3 protein. Altogether around 490,000 distinct CDR3 sequences are present, roughly 5.2% being singletons, with the ten largest covering under 4.5%. This clonotype was found many times. The antigen is unknown. The chain employs TRBV6-2 or TRBV6-3 and TRBJ1-5, with D possibly TRBD1 on 6 matching bases. Sequenced sample: blood, either unsorted or a sorted T cell fraction (not recorded which). This clonotype originated in a male donor with ankylosing spondylitis. CDR3 sequence reads: CASSPRGRGNQPQHF. DNA for the CDR3: TGTGCCAGCAGTCCCAGGGGTCGGGGCAATCAGCCCCAGCATTTT.